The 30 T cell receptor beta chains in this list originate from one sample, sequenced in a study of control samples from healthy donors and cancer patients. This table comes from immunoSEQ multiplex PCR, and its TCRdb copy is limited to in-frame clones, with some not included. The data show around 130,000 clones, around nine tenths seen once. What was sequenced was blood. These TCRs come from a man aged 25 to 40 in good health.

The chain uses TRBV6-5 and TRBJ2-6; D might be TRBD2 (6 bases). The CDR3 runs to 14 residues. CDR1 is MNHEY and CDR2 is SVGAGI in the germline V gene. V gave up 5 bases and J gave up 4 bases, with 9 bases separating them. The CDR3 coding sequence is TGTGCCAGCAGTATGGGAGGAGGGGCCAACGTCCTGACTTTC. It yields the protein CASSMGGGANVLTF.

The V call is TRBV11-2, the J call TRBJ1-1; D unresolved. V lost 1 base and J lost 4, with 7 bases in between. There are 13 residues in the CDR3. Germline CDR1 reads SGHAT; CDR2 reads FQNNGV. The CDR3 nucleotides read TGTGCCAGCAGCTTAGGTTACAGCACTGAAGCTTTCTTT. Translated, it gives CASSLGYSTEAFF.

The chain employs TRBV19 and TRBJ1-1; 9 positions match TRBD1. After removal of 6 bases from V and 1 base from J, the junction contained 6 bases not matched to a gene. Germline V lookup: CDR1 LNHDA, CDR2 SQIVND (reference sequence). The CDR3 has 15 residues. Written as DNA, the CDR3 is TGTGCCAGTAGGGTAGACAGGGGGACGAACACTGAAGCTTTCTTT. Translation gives CASRVDRGTNTEAFF.

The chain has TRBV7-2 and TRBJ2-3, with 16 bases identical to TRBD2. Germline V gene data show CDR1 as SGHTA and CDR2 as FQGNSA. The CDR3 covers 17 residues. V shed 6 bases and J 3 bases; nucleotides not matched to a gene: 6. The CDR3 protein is CASRTGTSGGATDTQYF. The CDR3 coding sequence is TGTGCCAGCAGAACCGGGACTAGCGGGGGGGCGACAGATACGCAGTATTTT.

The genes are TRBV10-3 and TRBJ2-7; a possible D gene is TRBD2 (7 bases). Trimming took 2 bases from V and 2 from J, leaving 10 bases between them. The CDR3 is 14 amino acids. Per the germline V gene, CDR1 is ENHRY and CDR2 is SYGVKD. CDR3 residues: CAISERGGTYEQYF. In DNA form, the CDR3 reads TGTGCCATCAGTGAGAGGGGGGGGACCTACGAGCAGTACTTC.

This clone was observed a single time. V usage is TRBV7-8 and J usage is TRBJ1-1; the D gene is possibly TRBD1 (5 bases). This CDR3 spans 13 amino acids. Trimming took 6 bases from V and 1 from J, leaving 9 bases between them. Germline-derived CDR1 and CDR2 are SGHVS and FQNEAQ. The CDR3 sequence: CASRRGQNTEAFF. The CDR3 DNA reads TGTGCCAGCAGGCGTGGACAGAACACTGAAGCTTTCTTT.

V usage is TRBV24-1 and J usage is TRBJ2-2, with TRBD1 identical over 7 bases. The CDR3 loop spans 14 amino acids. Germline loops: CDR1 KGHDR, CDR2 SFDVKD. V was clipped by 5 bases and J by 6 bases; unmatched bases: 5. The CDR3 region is CATSGTGFAGELFF. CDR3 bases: TGTGCCACCAGTGGGACAGGATTTGCCGGGGAGCTGTTTTTT.

CDR3 bases: TGTGCCAGCAGGACAGGGGAGGGCTATGGCTACACCTTC. Its protein is CASRTGEGYGYTF. V is TRBV2 and J is TRBJ1-2; 8 positions agree with TRBD1. CDR1 is SNHLY and CDR2 is FYNNEI in the germline V gene. The CDR3 is 13 residues long. V trimming: 6 bases; J trimming: 4 bases; junction bases outside the gene matches: 4.

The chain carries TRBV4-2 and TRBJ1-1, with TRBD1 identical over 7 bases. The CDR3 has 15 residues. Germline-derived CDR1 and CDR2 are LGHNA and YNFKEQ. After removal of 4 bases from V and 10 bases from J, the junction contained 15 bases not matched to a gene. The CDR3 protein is CASSPTGITSVGAFF. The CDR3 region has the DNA TGTGCCAGCAGCCCGACAGGGATTACGTCGGTGGGAGCTTTCTTT.

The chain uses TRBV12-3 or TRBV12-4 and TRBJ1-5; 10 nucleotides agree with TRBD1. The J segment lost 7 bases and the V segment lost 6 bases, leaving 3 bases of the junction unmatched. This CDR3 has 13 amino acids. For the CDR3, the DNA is TGTGCCAGCAGCGGGACAGGGGAGCAGCCCCAGCATTTT. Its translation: CASSGTGEQPQHF.

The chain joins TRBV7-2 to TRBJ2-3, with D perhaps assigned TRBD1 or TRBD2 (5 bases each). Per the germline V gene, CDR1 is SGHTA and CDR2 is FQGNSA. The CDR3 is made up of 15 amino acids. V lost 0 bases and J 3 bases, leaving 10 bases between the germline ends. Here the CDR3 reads CASSLAGVGTDTQYF. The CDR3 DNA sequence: TGTGCCAGCAGCTTAGCGGGGGTGGGAACAGATACGCAGTATTTT.

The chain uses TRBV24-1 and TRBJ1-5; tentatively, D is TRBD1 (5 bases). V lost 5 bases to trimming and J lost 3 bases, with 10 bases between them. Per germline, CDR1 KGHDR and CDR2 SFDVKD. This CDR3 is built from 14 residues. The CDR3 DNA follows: TGTGCCACCAGTGGTGGAGGGGTCAATCAGCCCCAGCATTTT. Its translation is CATSGGGVNQPQHF.

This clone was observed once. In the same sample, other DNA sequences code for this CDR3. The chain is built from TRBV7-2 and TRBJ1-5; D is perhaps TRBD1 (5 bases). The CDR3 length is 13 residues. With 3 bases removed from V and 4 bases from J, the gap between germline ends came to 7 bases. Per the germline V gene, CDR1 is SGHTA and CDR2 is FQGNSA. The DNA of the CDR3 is TGTGCCAGCAGCTTGGGGCTGAATCAGCCCCAGCATTTT. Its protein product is CASSLGLNQPQHF.

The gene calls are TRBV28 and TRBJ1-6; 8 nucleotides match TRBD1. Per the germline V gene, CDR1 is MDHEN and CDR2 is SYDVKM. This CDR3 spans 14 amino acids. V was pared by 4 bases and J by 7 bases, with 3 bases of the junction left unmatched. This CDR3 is CASSSRGHNSPLHF. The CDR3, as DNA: TGTGCCAGCAGTTCCAGGGGGCACAATTCACCCCTCCACTTT.

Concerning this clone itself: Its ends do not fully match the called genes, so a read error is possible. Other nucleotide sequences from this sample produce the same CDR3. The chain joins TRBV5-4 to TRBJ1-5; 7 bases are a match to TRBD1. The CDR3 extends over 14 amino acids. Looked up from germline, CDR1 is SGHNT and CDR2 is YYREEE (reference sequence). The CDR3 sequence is CASSEGQLNQPQHF. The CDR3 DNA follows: TGTGCCAGCAGCGAGGGACAGCTGAATCAGCCCCAACATTTT.

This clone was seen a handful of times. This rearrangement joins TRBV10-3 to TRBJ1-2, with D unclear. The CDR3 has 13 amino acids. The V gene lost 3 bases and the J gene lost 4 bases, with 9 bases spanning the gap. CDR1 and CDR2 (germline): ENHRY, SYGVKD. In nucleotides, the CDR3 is TGTGCCATCAGTGACGGGCGAGTCTATGGCTACACCTTC. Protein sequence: CAISDGRVYGYTF.

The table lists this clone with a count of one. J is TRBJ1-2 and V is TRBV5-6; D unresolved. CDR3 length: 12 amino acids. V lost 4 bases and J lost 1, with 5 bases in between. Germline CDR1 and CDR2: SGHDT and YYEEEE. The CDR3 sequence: CASSKFNYGYTF. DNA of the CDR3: TGTGCCAGCAGCAAATTTAACTATGGCTACACCTTC.

The CDR3 spells CSVERTENTEAFF. CDR3 nucleotide sequence: TGCAGCGTTGAAAGGACGGAGAACACTGAAGCTTTCTTT. The J gene is TRBJ1-1, the V gene TRBV29-1; D uncertain. CDR1 is SQVTM and CDR2 is ANQGSEA in the germline V gene. V gave up 2 bases and J gave up 1 base, with 8 bases separating them. The CDR3 is 13 amino acids. Variable domain in full (rest from reference TRBV29-1 and TRBJ1-1): SAVISQKPSRDICQRGTSLTIQCQVDSQVTMMFWYRQQPGQSLTLIATANQGSEATYESGFVIDKFPISRPNLTFSTLTVSNMSPEDSSIYLCSVERTENTEAFFGQGTRLTVV.

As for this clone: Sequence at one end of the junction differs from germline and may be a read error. In DNA, the CDR3 is TGTGCCAGTAGCATAGCACAGGGCTATTTCACTGAAGCTTTCTTT. Translating gives CASSIAQGYFTEAFF. V is TRBV19 and J is TRBJ1-1; a weak D match, TRBD1 (6 bases). CDR1 and CDR2 from the germline V gene are LNHDA and SQIVND (reference sequence). CDR3 size: 15 residues. Complete variable domain (other parts from reference TRBV19 and TRBJ1-1): DGGITQSPKYLFRKEGQNVTLSCEQNLNHDAMYWYRQDPGQGLRLIYYSQIVNDFQKGDIAEGYSVSREKKESFPLTVTSAQKNPTAFYLCASSIAQGYFTEAFFGQGTRLTVV.

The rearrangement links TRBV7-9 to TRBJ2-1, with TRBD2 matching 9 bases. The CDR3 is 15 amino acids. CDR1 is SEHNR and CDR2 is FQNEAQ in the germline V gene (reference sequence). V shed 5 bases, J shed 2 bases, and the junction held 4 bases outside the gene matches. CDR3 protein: CASSLTSGTYNEQFF. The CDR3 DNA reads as TGTGCCAGCAGCCTGACTAGCGGCACCTACAATGAGCAGTTCTTC.

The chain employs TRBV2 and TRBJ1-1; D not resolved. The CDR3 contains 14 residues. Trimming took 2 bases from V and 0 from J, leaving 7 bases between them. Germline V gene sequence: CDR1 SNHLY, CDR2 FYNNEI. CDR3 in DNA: TGTGCCAGCAGTGAATCGAACTTGAACACTGAAGCTTTCTTT. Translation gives CASSESNLNTEAFF.

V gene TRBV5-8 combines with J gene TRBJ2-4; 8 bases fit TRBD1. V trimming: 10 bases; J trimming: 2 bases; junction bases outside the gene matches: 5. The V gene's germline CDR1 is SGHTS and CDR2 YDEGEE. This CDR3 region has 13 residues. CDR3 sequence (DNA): TGTGCCGGTACAGGGGGACCCAAAAACATTCAGTACTTC. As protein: CAGTGGPKNIQYF. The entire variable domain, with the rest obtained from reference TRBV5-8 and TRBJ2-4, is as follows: EAGVTQSPTHLIKTRGQQATLRCSPISGHTSVYWYQQALGLGLQFLLWYDEGEERNRGNFPPRFSGRQFPNYSSELNVNALELEDSALYLCAGTGGPKNIQYFGAGTRLSVL.

The CDR3 DNA is TGTGCCAGCAGTTTAGGAGGGGGGGGCTATGGCTACACCTTC. Translation: CASSLGGGGYGYTF. The rearrangement joins TRBV27 to TRBJ1-2, with D possibly TRBD1 on 6 matching bases. This CDR3 spans 14 amino acids. The ends were cut back, 2 bases at V and 4 bases at J, with 11 bases in the middle. The germline CDR1 and CDR2 sequences are MNHEY and SMNVEV (reference sequence).

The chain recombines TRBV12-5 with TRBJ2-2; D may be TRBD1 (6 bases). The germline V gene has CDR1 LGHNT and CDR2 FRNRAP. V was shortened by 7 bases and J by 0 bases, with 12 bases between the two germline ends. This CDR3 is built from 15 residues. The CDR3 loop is CASASGTPNTGELFF. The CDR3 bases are TGTGCTAGTGCCTCCGGGACACCGAACACCGGGGAGCTGTTTTTT.

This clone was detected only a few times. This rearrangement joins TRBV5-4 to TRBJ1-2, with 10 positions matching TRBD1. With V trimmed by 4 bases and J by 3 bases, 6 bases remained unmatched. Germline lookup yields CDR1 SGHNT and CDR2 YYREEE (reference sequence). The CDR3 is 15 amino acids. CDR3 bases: TGTGCCAGCAGCAGCCGGGACAGGGGATACTATGGCTACACCTTC. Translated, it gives CASSSRDRGYYGYTF. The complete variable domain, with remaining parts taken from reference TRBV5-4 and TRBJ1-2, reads ETGVTQSPTHLIKTRGQQVTLRCSSQSGHNTVSWYQQALGQGPQFIFQYYREEENGRGNFPPRFSGLQFPNYSSELNVNALELDDSALYLCASSSRDRGYYGYTFGSGTRLTVV.

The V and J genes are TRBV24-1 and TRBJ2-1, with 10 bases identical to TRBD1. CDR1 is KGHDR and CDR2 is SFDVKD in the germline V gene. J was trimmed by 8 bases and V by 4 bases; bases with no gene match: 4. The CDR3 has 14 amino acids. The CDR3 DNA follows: TGTGCCACCAGTGACTTGACAGGGGGCCATGAGCAGTTCTTC. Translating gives CATSDLTGGHEQFF.

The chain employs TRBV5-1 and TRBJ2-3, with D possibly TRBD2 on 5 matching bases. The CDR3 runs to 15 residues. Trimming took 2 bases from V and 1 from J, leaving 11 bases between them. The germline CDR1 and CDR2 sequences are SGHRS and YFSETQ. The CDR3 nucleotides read TGCGCCAGCAGCTTCGGATCCGGGGGCACAGATACGCAGTATTTT. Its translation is CASSFGSGGTDTQYF.

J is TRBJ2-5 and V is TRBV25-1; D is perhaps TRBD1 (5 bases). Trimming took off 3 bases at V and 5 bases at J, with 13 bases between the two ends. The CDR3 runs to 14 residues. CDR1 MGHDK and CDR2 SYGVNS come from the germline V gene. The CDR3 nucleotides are TGTGCCAGCAGTGATTTGGGGTCAGGGGAGACCCAGTACTTC. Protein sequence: CASSDLGSGETQYF.

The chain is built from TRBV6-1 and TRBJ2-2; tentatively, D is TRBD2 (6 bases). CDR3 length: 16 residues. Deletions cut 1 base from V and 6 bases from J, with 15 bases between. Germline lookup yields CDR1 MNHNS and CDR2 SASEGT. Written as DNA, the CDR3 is TGTGCCAGCAGTGAAGTTAGGCGGGGAAGGGCCGGGGAGCTGTTTTTT. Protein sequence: CASSEVRRGRAGELFF.

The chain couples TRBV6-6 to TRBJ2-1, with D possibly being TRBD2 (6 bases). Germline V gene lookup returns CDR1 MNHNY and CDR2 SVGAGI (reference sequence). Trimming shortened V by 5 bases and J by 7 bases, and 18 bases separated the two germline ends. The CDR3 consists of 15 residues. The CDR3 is CASSDGGRRLNEQFF. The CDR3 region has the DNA TGTGCCAGCAGTGACGGGGGACGCCGTTTGAATGAGCAGTTCTTC.